These 27 T cell receptor beta chains originate from one sample sequenced in a study of cytomegalovirus exposure and HLA in healthy donors. In the PCR, 60 Vbeta and 13 Jbeta primers were used. Here immunoSEQ multiplex PCR was the method, and the copy in TCRdb shows in-frame clones only, minus some. The repertoire holds 140,000 to 150,000 clones, with around four fifths as singletons. The sequencing sample was made of PBMCs. The receptors here all came from a male donor in good health and CMV-seronegative.

The chain uses TRBV10-3 and TRBJ1-1; a weak D match, TRBD1 (6 bases). The germline CDR1 and CDR2 sequences are ENHRY and SYGVKD. Trimming cost V 6 bases and J 0 bases, with 11 bases left between them. This CDR3 comprises 14 residues. The CDR3 is CAIRPGQVNTEAFF. The CDR3, as DNA: TGTGCCATCAGACCGGGACAAGTGAACACTGAAGCTTTCTTT.

The V and J genes are TRBV5-1 and TRBJ2-7; possible D gene TRBD2, 6 bases. This CDR3 is built from 13 residues. V lost 0 bases, J lost 5 bases, and 9 bases lay in between. Germline V gene sequence: CDR1 SGHRS, CDR2 YFSETQ. This CDR3 is CASSLGLVDEQYF. Written as DNA, the CDR3 is TGCGCCAGCAGCTTGGGACTAGTTGACGAGCAGTACTTC.

The chain couples TRBV5-5 to TRBJ2-1; maybe TRBD1 (6 bases). Germline lookup yields CDR1 SGHKS and CDR2 YYEKEE (reference sequence). The germline V and J ends were trimmed by 1 base and 2 bases, with 10 bases remaining between them. The CDR3 totals 15 residues. CDR3 sequence: CASSLRGGAYNEQFF. The CDR3 nucleotides read TGTGCCAGCAGCTTGAGAGGGGGTGCCTACAATGAGCAGTTCTTC.

The rearrangement joins TRBV6-5 to TRBJ1-4; D might be TRBD1 (6 bases). CDR1 and CDR2 (germline): MNHEY, SVGAGI. Trimming removed 4 bases at V and 2 bases at J, with 14 bases between. The CDR3 contains 16 residues. This chain's CDR3 is CASSSPTGTTNEKLFF. DNA for the CDR3: TGTGCCAGCAGTTCCCCAACAGGGACGACTAATGAAAAACTGTTTTTT.

V usage is TRBV6-6 and J usage is TRBJ1-4, with 8 positions matching TRBD1. Per germline, CDR1 MNHNY and CDR2 SVGAGI (reference sequence). V shed 2 bases and J 8 bases; nucleotides not matched to a gene: 7. The CDR3 spans 15 residues. As DNA, the CDR3 is TGTGCCAGCAGTTACGCAGGACAGGGATCCGAAAAACTGTTTTTT. This codes for CASSYAGQGSEKLFF.

Points on this clone: Mismatch with germline at one junction end may stem from a read error. The chain combines TRBV25-1 with TRBJ2-5, with a possible D match to TRBD1 (6 bases). Germline assignment: CDR1 MGHDK and CDR2 SYGVNS. CDR3 length: 13 amino acids. The CDR3 DNA sequence: TGTGCCAGCATGTCCCAAAGTGCCGCAGGGGTTGACTTC. Translated, it gives CASMSQSAAGVDF.

The CDR3 bases are TGTGCCAGTAGTATTCTACTGAGGACAGGGAGTGGCTACACCTTC. Its translation is CASSILLRTGSGYTF. This chain connects TRBV19 to TRBJ1-2; the match to TRBD1 covers 8 bases. From germline, CDR1 is LNHDA and CDR2 SQIVND (reference sequence). J lost 7 bases, V lost 3 bases, and 10 bases had no gene match. This CDR3 is 15 amino acids long.

This clone showed up just once. The rearrangement uses TRBV27 and TRBJ2-1, with a tentative D call TRBD2 (6 bases). CDR1 and CDR2 (germline): MNHEY, SMNVEV (reference sequence). The V gene lost 5 bases and the J gene lost 9 bases, with 17 bases spanning the gap. This CDR3 comprises 14 residues. The CDR3 sequence: CASSNGGTRGEQFF. The CDR3 region has the DNA TGTGCCAGCAGTAATGGGGGGACCCGTGGTGAGCAGTTCTTC.

This chain links TRBV29-1 with TRBJ2-5; the D is unclear. The J call may be mistaken, given a closer DNA end match to TRBJ2-7. This CDR3 region has 12 residues. Germline values: CDR1 SQVTM, CDR2 ANQGSEA. The CDR3 bases are TGCAGCGTTGTCTCCACTGTCTACGAGCAGTACTTC. Its protein is CSVVSTVYEQYF.

The V gene is TRBV11-2, the J gene TRBJ2-2; 7 bases fit TRBD2. Germline assignment: CDR1 SGHAT and CDR2 FQNNGV. The CDR3 loop spans 16 amino acids. With V trimmed by 1 base and J by 6 bases, 8 bases remained unmatched. In DNA form, the CDR3 reads TGTGCCAGCAGCTTAGTGGGAGGGGTACGGGCCGGGGAGCTGTTTTTT. This encodes CASSLVGGVRAGELFF.

V gene TRBV6-5 combines with J gene TRBJ1-1; 8 bases fit TRBD1. Germline CDR1 reads MNHEY; CDR2 reads SVGAGI. V was pared by 6 bases and J by 6 bases, with 3 bases of the junction left unmatched. The CDR3 contains 12 residues. CDR3 sequence (DNA): TGTGCCAGCAGCAGGGGGCTGGCTGAAGCTTTCTTT. As protein: CASSRGLAEAFF.

J is TRBJ2-7 and V is TRBV7-9; D may be TRBD1 (6 bases). The V and J ends lost 7 bases and 2 bases respectively, with 18 bases between them. Germline values: CDR1 SEHNR, CDR2 FQNEAQ (reference sequence). The CDR3 sequence is 15 residues long. CDR3 sequence: CASTLQDSHPYEQYF. The DNA for the CDR3 is TGTGCCAGCACCCTCCAGGACAGCCATCCCTACGAGCAGTACTTC.

The rearrangement links TRBV15 to TRBJ2-7; 11 nucleotides align to TRBD2. CDR3 length: 15 residues. Germline V gene sequence: CDR1 LNHNV, CDR2 YYDKDF (reference sequence). The V segment lost 0 bases and the J segment 2 bases; nucleotides outside the gene matches: 0. The DNA of the CDR3 is TGTGCCACCAGCAGAGAGACTAGCGGGACCTACGAGCAGTACTTC. Residues: CATSRETSGTYEQYF.

This clone was observed a handful of times. Mismatch with germline at one junction end may stem from a read error. V usage is TRBV7-7 and J usage is TRBJ2-5; 9 nucleotides agree with TRBD2. The CDR3 is made up of 15 amino acids. Germline values: CDR1 SSHAT, CDR2 FNYEAQ (reference sequence). The CDR3 DNA is TGTGCTAGCAGCTTAGGGACTAGCTCGCGGGAGACCCAGTACTTC. This sequence encodes CASSLGTSSRETQYF.

The V and J genes are TRBV19 and TRBJ1-5; TRBD1 matches 8 bases. The V segment lost 1 base and the J segment 7 bases; nucleotides outside the gene matches: 12. The CDR3 spans 17 residues. CDR1 LNHDA and CDR2 SQIVND come from the germline V gene (reference sequence). Here the CDR3 reads CASSIGGGQGAGQPQHF. The CDR3 coding sequence is TGTGCCAGTAGTATAGGTGGAGGGCAGGGGGCCGGGCAGCCCCAGCATTTT.

The rearrangement uses TRBV7-8 and TRBJ2-3, with D maybe TRBD1 (6 bases). V lost 0 bases and J 7 bases, leaving 11 bases between the germline ends. Germline V gives CDR1 SGHVS, CDR2 FQNEAQ. There are 14 residues in the CDR3. In DNA form, the CDR3 reads TGTGCCAGCAGCTTAGCCCCAGGGGCGTATACGCAGTATTTT. Its protein product is CASSLAPGAYTQYF.

This sequence joins TRBV12-5 and TRBJ2-5; 9 nucleotides align to TRBD2. CDR3 length: 15 residues. Unmatched junction bases numbered 2, after V lost 1 base and J lost 2 bases. The germline gives CDR1 LGHNT, CDR2 FRNRAP. The CDR3, as DNA: TGTGCTAGTGGTTTGGGACTAGCGGTGCAAGAGACCCAGTACTTC. The encoded protein is CASGLGLAVQETQYF.

J is TRBJ1-1 and V is TRBV14; tentatively, D is TRBD1 (6 bases). CDR1 and CDR2 (germline): SGHDN, FVKESK. This CDR3 comprises 14 residues. V lost 4 bases to trimming and J lost 3 bases, with 12 bases between them. CDR3: CASSRDIQDTEAFF. The CDR3, as DNA: TGTGCCAGCAGCCGGGACATACAGGACACTGAAGCTTTCTTT. The variable domain in full, completed from reference TRBV14 and TRBJ1-1, reads EAGVTQFPSHSVIEKGQTVTLRCDPISGHDNLYWYRRVMGKEIKFLLHFVKESKQDESGMPNNRFLAERTGGTYSTLKVQPAELEDSGVYFCASSRDIQDTEAFFGQGTRLTVV.

This chain links TRBV27 with TRBJ1-5, with D unresolved. Germline V gene sequence: CDR1 MNHEY, CDR2 SMNVEV (reference sequence). This CDR3 contains 13 residues. The ends were cut back, 1 base at V and 5 bases at J, with 6 bases in the middle. The CDR3 loop is CASSLFIDQPQHF. The DNA for the CDR3 is TGTGCCAGCAGTTTATTCATAGATCAGCCCCAGCATTTT.

This chain connects TRBV7-9 to TRBJ2-1; TRBD2 matches 14 bases. Germline CDR1 reads SEHNR; CDR2 reads FQNEAQ (reference sequence). The CDR3 is 17 amino acids. Losses at the gene ends were 4 bases for V and 5 bases for J; bases not matched to a gene: 7. CDR3 coding DNA: TGTGCCAGCAGCTCGGGACTAGCGGGGGCACGGGACAATGAGCAGTTCTTC. Its protein is CASSSGLAGARDNEQFF.

V is TRBV13 and J is TRBJ2-4, with a tentative D call TRBD1 (5 bases). This CDR3 contains 15 residues. With 5 bases removed from V and 1 base from J, the gap between germline ends came to 12 bases. In germline, CDR1 is PRHDT, CDR2 FYEKMQ (reference sequence). Here the CDR3 DNA reads TGTGCCAGCAGCGCCCAGGGTGCGGCCAAAAACATTCAGTACTTC. Translating gives CASSAQGAAKNIQYF.

V is TRBV7-2 and J is TRBJ2-7, with TRBD1 identical over 10 bases. Germline values: CDR1 SGHTA, CDR2 FQGNSA. The CDR3 has 15 amino acids. Trimming at V came to 4 bases and at J to 2 bases, leaving 5 bases not matched to a gene. The CDR3, as DNA: TGTGCCAGCAGCTCCCAGGGACAGGGGACCTACGAGCAGTACTTC. This encodes CASSSQGQGTYEQYF. Full variable domain (missing parts from reference TRBV7-2 and TRBJ2-7): GAGVSQSPSNKVTEKGKDVELRCDPISGHTALYWYRQSLGQGLEFLIYFQGNSAPDKSGLPSDRFSAERTGGSVSTLTIQRTQQEDSAVYLCASSSQGQGTYEQYFGPGTRLTVT.

The chain combines TRBV2 with TRBJ1-2; D gene uncertain. This CDR3 is built from 13 residues. Trimming removed 7 bases from V and 5 bases from J, with 14 bases in between. Germline V gene sequence: CDR1 SNHLY, CDR2 FYNNEI. The CDR3 region is CASKAQEGYGYTF. In DNA, the CDR3 is TGTGCCAGCAAGGCCCAGGAGGGATATGGCTACACCTTC.

In this sample, this clone turned up a few times. The chain has TRBV7-9 and TRBJ2-1; TRBD2 might be the D (5 bases). Per the germline V gene, CDR1 is SEHNR and CDR2 is FQNEAQ (reference sequence). The CDR3 consists of 13 residues. The ends were cut back, 5 bases at V and 0 bases at J, with 5 bases in the middle. The CDR3 nucleotides read TGTGCCAGCAGCCGGGACTCCTACAATGAGCAGTTCTTC. This gives the protein CASSRDSYNEQFF.

The chain joins TRBV7-6 to TRBJ2-7, with a tentative D call TRBD1 (5 bases). V was trimmed by 5 bases and J by 0 bases, leaving 14 bases between them. The V gene's germline CDR1 is SGHVS and CDR2 FNYEAQ. The CDR3 sequence is 15 residues long. The CDR3, as DNA: TGTGCCAGCAGCCCGTGGGGCCAGGACTCCTACGAGCAGTACTTC. Translation: CASSPWGQDSYEQYF.

This clone was observed once. This chain joins TRBV9 and TRBJ1-3; possibly TRBD1 for D (6 bases). V was shortened by 4 bases and J by 8 bases, with 19 bases between the two germline ends. Germline lookup yields CDR1 SGDLS and CDR2 YYNGEE. This CDR3 region has 15 residues. For the CDR3, the DNA is TGTGCCAGCAGCTATCGGCGGACAGATCCCTACACCATATATTTT. It yields the protein CASSYRRTDPYTIYF. Together with reference TRBV9 and TRBJ1-3, the CDR3 gives the full variable domain: DSGVTQTPKHLITATGQRVTLRCSPRSGDLSVYWYQQSLDQGLQFLIQYYNGEERAKGNILERFSAQQFPDLHSELNLSSLELGDSALYFCASSYRRTDPYTIYFGEGSWLTVV.

V gene TRBV2 combines with J gene TRBJ1-2; a possible D gene is TRBD1 (6 bases). V dropped 2 bases and J dropped 4 bases, with 11 bases sitting between them. Germline V CDR1 and CDR2: SNHLY, FYNNEI. The CDR3 is 14 residues long. The CDR3 spells CASSEQTGPYGYTF. The CDR3 DNA reads TGTGCCAGCAGTGAACAGACAGGACCCTATGGCTACACCTTC.